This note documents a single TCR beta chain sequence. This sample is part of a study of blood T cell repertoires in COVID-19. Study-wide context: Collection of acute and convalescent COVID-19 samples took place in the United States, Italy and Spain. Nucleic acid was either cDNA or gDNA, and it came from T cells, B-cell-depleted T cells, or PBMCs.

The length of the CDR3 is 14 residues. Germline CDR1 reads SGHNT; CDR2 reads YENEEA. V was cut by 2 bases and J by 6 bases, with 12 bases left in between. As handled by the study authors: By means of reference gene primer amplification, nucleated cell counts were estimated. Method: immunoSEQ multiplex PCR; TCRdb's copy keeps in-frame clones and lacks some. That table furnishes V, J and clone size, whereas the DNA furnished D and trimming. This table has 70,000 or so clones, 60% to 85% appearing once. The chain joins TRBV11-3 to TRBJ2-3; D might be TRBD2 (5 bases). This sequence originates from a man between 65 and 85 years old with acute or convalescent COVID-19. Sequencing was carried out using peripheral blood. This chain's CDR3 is CASSLTGVRDTQYF. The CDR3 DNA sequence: TGTGCCAGCAGCTTAACCGGGGTCCGCGATACGCAGTATTTT.